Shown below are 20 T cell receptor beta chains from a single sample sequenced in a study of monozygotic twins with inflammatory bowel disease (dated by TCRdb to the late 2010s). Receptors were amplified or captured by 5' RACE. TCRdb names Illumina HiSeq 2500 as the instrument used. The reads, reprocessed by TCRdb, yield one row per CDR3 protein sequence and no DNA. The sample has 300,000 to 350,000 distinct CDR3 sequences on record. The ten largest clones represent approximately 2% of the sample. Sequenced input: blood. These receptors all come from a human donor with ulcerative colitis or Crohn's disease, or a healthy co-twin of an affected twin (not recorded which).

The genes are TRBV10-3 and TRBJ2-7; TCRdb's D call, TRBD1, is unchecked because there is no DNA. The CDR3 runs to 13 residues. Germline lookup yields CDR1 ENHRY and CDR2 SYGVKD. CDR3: CAISSGAPYEQYF.

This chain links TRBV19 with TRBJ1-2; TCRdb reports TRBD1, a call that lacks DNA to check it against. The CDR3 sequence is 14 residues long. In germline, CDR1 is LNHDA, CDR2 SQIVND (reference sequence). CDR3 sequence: CASSRQGIEDGYTF. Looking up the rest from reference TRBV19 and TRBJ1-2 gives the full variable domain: DGGITQSPKYLFRKEGQNVTLSCEQNLNHDAMYWYRQDPGQGLRLIYYSQIVNDFQKGDIAEGYSVSREKKESFPLTVTSAQKNPTAFYLCASSRQGIEDGYTFGSGTRLTVV.

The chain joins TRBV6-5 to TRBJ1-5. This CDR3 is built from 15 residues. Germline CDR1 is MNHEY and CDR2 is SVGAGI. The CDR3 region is CASSYALGSNQPQHF.

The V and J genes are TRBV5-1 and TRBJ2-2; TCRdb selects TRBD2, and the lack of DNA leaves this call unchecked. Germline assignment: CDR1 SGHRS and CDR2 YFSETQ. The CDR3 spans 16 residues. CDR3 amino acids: CASSSSSGKNTGELFF.

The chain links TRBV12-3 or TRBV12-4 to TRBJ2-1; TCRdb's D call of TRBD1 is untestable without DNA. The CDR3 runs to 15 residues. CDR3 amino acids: CASGVGQARSNEQFF.

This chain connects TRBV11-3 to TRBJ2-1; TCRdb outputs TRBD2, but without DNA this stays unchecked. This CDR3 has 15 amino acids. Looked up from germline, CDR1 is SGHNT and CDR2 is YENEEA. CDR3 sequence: CASSLGGGTPREQFF.

This chain's CDR3 is CASSLRGGLTEQFF. The J gene is TRBJ2-1, the V gene TRBV6-1; TCRdb selects TRBD2, and the lack of DNA leaves this call unchecked. The CDR3 runs to 14 residues. Per the germline V gene, CDR1 is MNHNS and CDR2 is SASEGT.

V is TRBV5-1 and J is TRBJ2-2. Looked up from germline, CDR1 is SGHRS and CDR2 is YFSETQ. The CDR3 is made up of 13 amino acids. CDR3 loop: CASSLAHTGELFF.

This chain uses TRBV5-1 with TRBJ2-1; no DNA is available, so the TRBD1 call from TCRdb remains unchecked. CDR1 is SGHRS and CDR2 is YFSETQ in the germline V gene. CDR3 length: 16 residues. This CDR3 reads CASSLQGGGTYNEQFF.

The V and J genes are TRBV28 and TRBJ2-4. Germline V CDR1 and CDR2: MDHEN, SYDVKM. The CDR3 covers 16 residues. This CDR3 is CASRATDILAKNIQYF.

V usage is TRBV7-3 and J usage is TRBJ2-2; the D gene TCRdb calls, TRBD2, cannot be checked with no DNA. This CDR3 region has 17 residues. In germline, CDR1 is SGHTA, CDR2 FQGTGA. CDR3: CASSLNHVGVGVGELFF.

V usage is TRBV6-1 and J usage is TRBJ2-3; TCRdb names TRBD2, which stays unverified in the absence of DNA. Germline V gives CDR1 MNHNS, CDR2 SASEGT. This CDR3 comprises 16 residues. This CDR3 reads CASTLRPSGITDTQYF.

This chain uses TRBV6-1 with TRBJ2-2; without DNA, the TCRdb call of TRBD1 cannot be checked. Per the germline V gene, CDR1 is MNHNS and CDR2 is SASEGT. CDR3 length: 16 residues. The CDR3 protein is CASTESGGVNTGELFF.

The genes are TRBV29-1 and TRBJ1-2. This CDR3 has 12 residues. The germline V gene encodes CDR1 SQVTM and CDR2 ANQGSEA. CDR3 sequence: CSVVGNSYGYTF.

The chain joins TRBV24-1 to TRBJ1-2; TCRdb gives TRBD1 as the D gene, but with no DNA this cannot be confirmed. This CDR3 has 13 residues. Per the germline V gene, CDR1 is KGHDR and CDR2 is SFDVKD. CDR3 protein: CATSGWDNYGYTF.

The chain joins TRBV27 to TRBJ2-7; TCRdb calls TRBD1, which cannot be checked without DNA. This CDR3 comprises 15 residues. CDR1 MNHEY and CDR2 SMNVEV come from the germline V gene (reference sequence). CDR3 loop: CASSFGTGGIDEQYF.

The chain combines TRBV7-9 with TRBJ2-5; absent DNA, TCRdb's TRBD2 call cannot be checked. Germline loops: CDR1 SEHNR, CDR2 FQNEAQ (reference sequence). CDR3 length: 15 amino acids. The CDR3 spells CASSHRLAGEETQYF.

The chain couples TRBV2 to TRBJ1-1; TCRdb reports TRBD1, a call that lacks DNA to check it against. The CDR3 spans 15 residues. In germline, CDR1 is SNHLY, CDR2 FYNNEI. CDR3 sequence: CASSGNRASGTEAFF.

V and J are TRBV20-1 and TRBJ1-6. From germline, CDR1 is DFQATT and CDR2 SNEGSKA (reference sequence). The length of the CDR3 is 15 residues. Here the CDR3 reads CSAGTTSSYNSPLHF.

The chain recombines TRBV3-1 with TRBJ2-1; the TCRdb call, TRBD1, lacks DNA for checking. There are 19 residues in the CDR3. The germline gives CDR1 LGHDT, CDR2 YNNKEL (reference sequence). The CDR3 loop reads CASSRHVGGDRGGYNEQFF.